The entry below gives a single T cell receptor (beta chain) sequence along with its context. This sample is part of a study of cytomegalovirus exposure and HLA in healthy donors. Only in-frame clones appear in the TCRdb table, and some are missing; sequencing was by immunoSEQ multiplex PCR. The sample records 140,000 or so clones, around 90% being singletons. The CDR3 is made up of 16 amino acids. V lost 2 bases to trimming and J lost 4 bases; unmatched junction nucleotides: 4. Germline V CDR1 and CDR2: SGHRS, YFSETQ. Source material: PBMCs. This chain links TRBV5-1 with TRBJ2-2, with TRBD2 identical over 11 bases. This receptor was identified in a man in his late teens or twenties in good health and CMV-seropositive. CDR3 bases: TGCGCCAGCAGCTTTTTAGCGGGAGGGCTCACCGGGGAGCTGTTTTTT. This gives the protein CASSFLAGGLTGELFF.